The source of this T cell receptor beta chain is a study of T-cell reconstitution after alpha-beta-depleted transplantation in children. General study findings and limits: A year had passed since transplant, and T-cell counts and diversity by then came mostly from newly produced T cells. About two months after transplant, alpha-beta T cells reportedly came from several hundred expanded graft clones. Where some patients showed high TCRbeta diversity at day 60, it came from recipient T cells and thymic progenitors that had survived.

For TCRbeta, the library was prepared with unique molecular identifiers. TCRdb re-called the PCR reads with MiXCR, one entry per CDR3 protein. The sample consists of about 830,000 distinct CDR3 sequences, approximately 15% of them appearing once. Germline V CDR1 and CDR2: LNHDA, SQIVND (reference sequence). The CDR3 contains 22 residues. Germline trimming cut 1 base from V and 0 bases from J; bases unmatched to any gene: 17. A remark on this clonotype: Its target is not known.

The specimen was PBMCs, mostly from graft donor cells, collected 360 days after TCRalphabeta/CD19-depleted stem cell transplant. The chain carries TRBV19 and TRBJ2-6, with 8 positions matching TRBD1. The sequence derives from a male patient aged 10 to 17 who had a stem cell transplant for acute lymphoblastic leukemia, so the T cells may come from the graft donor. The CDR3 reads CASSIGGGRWDRRNSGANVLTF. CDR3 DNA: TGTGCCAGTAGTATAGGTGGGGGGCGGTGGGACAGGAGGAACTCTGGGGCCAACGTCCTGACTTTC.